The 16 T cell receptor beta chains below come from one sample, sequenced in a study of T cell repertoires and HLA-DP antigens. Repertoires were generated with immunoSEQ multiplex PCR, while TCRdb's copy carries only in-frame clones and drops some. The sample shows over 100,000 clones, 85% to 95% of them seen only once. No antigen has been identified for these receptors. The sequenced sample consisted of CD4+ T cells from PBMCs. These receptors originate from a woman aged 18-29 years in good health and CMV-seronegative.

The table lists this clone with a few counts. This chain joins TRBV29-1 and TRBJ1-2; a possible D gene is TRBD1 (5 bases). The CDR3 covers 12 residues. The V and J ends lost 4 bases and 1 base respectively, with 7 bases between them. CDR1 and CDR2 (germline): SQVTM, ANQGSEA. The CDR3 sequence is CSVGTNNYGYTF. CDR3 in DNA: TGCAGCGTTGGGACAAATAACTATGGCTACACCTTC.

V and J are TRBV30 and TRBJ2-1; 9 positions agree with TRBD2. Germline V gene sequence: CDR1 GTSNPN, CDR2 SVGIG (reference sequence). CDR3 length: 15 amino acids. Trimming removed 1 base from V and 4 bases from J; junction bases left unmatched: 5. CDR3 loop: CAWSEGLAPYNEQFF. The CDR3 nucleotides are TGTGCCTGGAGTGAAGGACTAGCGCCGTACAATGAGCAGTTCTTC.

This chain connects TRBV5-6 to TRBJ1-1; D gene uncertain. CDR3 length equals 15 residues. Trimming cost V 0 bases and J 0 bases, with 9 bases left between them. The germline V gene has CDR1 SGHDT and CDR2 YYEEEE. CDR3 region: CASSLVQPMNTEAFF. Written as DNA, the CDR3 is TGTGCCAGCAGCTTGGTTCAGCCCATGAACACTGAAGCTTTCTTT.

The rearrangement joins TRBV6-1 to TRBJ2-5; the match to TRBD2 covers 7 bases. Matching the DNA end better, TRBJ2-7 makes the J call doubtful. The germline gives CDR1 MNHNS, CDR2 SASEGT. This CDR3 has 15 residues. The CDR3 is CASSRGLSSSYEQYF. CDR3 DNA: TGTGCCAGCAGCCGGGGACTATCCAGCTCCTACGAGCAGTACTTC.

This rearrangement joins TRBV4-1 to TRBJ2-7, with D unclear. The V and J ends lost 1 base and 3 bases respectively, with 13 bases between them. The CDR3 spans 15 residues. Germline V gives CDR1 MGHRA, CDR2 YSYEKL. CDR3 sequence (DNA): TGCGCCAGCAGCCAAGGGCAAGTAGGGTACTACGAGCAGTACTTC. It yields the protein CASSQGQVGYYEQYF.

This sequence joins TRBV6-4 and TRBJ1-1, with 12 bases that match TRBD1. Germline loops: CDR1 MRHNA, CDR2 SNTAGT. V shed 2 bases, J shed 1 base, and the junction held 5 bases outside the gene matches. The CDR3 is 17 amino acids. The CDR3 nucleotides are TGTGCCAGCAGTGACCCGAGGGACAGGGGGCCGAACACTGAAGCTTTCTTT. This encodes CASSDPRDRGPNTEAFF.

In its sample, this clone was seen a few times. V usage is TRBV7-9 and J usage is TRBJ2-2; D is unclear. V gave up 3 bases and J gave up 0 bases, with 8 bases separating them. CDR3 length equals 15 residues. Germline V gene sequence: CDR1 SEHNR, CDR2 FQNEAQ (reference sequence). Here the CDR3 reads CASSLDRANTGELFF. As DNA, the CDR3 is TGTGCCAGCAGCTTGGATAGGGCGAACACCGGGGAGCTGTTTTTT.

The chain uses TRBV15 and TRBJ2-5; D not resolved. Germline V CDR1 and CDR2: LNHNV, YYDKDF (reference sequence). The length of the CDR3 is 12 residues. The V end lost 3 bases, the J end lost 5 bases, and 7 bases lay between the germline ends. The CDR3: CATSRYSETQYF. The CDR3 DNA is TGTGCCACCAGCAGGTACAGTGAGACCCAGTACTTC.

This chain's CDR3 is CASSPGDQRGTLYYNEQFF. The DNA of the CDR3 is TGTGCCAGCAGCCCAGGAGACCAAAGGGGCACCTTATACTACAATGAGCAGTTCTTC. The chain is built from TRBV11-2 and TRBJ2-1; D might be TRBD1 (5 bases). This CDR3 comprises 19 residues. V lost 5 bases and J 3 bases, leaving 26 bases between the germline ends. Per the germline V gene, CDR1 is SGHAT and CDR2 is FQNNGV.

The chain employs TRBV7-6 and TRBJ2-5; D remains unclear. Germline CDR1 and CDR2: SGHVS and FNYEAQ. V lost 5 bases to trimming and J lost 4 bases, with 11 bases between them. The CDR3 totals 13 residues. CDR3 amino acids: CASSRRPGETQYF. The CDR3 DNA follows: TGTGCCAGCAGCCGAAGACCCGGAGAGACCCAGTACTTC.

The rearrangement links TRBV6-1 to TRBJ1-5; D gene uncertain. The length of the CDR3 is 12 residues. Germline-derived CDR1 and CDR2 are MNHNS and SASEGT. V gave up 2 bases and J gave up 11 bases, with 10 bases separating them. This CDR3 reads CASSEKSRAQHF. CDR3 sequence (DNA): TGTGCCAGCAGTGAAAAATCGAGAGCCCAGCATTTT.

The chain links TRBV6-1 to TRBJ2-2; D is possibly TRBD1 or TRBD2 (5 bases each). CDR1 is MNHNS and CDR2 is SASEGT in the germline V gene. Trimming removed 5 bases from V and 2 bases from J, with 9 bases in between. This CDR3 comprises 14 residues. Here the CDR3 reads CASSHRDNTGELFF. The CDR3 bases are TGTGCCAGCAGTCACCGGGACAACACCGGGGAGCTGTTTTTT.

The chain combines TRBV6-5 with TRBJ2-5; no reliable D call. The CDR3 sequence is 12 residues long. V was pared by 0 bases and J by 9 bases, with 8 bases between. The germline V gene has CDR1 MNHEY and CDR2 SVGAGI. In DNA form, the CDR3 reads TGTGCCAGCAGTTACTCGAAGGAGTCCCAGTACTTC. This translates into CASSYSKESQYF.

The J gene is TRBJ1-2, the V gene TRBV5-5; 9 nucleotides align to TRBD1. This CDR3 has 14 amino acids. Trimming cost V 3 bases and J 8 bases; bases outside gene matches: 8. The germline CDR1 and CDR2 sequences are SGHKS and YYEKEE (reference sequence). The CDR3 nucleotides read TGTGCCAGCAGCTGGGGACAGGGAGGGTTGGGCTACACCTTC. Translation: CASSWGQGGLGYTF.

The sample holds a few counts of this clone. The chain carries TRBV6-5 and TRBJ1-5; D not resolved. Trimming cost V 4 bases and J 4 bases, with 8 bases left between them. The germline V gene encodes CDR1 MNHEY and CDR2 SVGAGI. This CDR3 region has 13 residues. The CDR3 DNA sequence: TGTGCCAGCAGTTCTGATAGAAATCAGCCCCAGCATTTT. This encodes CASSSDRNQPQHF.

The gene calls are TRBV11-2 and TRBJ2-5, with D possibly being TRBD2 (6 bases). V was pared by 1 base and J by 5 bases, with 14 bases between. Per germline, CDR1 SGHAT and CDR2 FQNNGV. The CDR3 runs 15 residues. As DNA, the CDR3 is TGTGCCAGCAGCTTAGTCCCAGGGAGGAAGGAGACCCAGTACTTC. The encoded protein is CASSLVPGRKETQYF.